The subject of this entry is one TCR beta chain. This clonotype was counted at least ten times. It has no known antigen specificity. No base-level quality is on record; no much larger clone is a single base apart. The record originates from a study of T-cell memory formation after mild COVID-19 (dated by TCRdb to about 2021). Concerning the study at large: TCR sequence clusters from the two donors were found to be largely donor specific. T-cell clones expanding and contracting after mild COVID-19 in a couple of donors were tracked by longitudinal TCRalpha and TCRbeta repertoire sequencing. The cohort comprised two young, previously healthy adult volunteers, one female and one male. Study-wide conclusions, independent of this receptor: Contracting CD4+ clones turned up mainly in the CM and EM memory subsets, whereas EMRA was where CD8+ clones were enriched. Clones that contracted from day 15 to 85 showed balanced CD4/CD8 phenotypes, whereas a second wave of clones that expanded from day 15 to 37 leaned towards CD4+. Only a couple of mild cases were covered by the study, and larger cohorts that include severe cases with pre-infection samples were considered necessary. SARS-CoV-2 specificity of the second-wave clones peaking on day 37 was not confirmed. The detection of some responding clones in pre-infection memory suggests that pre-existing cross-reactive memory T cells joined the SARS-CoV-2 response.

V and J lose 2 bases and 5 bases, and a span of 10 bases separates them. Taken from the germline V gene, the CDR1 and CDR2 loops are SGHRS and YFSETQ. Including cysteine and phenylalanine, the CDR3 has 13 amino acids. Kept here is only the CDR3 DNA, which spans 39 bases and is read in frame from base 1. Sequencer: Illumina NovaSeq 6000. Using 5'RACE with constant-segment primers, TCRalpha and TCRbeta cDNA libraries were constructed, with sample barcodes and unique molecular identifiers added in the process. RNA was extracted from every sample with Trizol reagent. The libraries were amplified in two PCR steps, and the second step added a second sample barcode and Illumina TruSeq adapters. Libraries were sequenced on an Illumina NovaSeq with 2 x 150 bp paired-end reads. Under the source paper's analysis protocol: Demultiplexing of reads and collapsing into UMI-guided consensus sequences were performed with migec v1.2.7. Using mixcr v2.1.11, the UMI consensuses were aligned to TRA and TRB V and J templates and assembled into clonotypes. Expanded or contracted clonotypes were those called significant by both edgeR and NoisET, with noise models trained on biological replicates. For edgeR calls, the thresholds were a false discovery rate-adjusted p below 0.01 and a log2 fold-change of 1. As an exploratory analysis of dynamics, max-normalized trajectories of the 1000 most abundant clonotypes were examined by PCA with hierarchical clustering. The CD4 or CD8 phenotype of responding clones was assigned using the separately sequenced CD4+ and CD8+ repertoires. TCRdb's own reprocessing of the public reads used fastp at Q25 and MiXCR and kept productive beta chains. Rows are combined by CDR3 protein, so each entry shows the most common genes and DNA. The V and J calls, along with clone size, are taken from TCRdb and not from the paper's own processing. Recorded for this sample are some 120,000 distinct CDR3 sequences; 15% to 20% of them occurred a single time. The ten largest clones capture approximately 15% of the sample.

Ficoll-Paque density gradient centrifugation was used to isolate PBMCs. The rearrangement combines TRBV5-1 with TRBJ2-5; TRBD2 is possibly the D segment (6 matching bases). Sequenced input: PBMCs or a T cell subset sorted from them (not recorded which). The sequence came from an adult woman who had mild COVID-19 (a few samples of this study predate the infection). The sample titles of this study are shuffled in the database, so cell type and time point are left out; the donor was told from shared clones. Here is the DNA: TGCGCCAGCAGCTTCCCAGGGAGGGAGACCCAGTACTTC. Its translation reads: CASSFPGRETQYF. The full variable domain, completed from the reference TRBV5-1 and TRBJ2-5 proteins outside the CDR3, reads KAGVTQTPRYLIKTRGQQVTLSCSPISGHRSVSWYQQTPGQGLQFLFEYFSETQRNKGNFPGRFSGRQFSNSRSEMNVSTLELGDSALYLCASSFPGRETQYFGPGTRLLVL.